These 6 T cell receptor beta chains were sequenced from one sample in a study of patients and donors after allogeneic stem cell transplantation. MiXCR, applied by TCRdb to the RT-PCR reads, yields one record per CDR3 protein. The sample carries about a million distinct CDR3 sequences, 18% recorded once. The sample comprised blood, either unsorted or a sorted T cell fraction (not recorded which). The origin of the receptors is a human donor who was either an allogeneic HSCT recipient or a stem cell or donor lymphocyte infusion donor (not recorded which). It is not recorded whose cells these are; they may come from a transplant donor.

This clonotype was counted between two and nine times. The chain recombines TRBV11-2 with TRBJ2-3, with D possibly matching TRBD2 (5 bases). V was trimmed by 8 bases and J by 2 bases, leaving 14 bases between them. Germline V gene data show CDR1 as SGHAT and CDR2 as FQNNGV. The CDR3 extends over 14 amino acids. CDR3 protein: CASCYGKNTDTQYF. CDR3 coding DNA: TGTGCCAGCTGTTACGGGAAGAACACAGATACGCAGTATTTT.

The rearrangement joins TRBV12-3 or TRBV12-4 to TRBJ1-2; D not certain. V was pared by 3 bases and J by 2 bases, with 16 bases between. CDR3 length equals 16 residues. CDR3 loop: CASSFAERGINYGYTF. The CDR3 region has the DNA TGTGCCAGCAGTTTTGCCGAGCGGGGTATCAACTATGGCTACACCTTC.

This clonotype came up a few times. The rearrangement joins TRBV10-3 to TRBJ1-1; 8 nucleotides agree with TRBD1. This CDR3 region has 15 residues. CDR1 and CDR2 from the germline V gene are ENHRY and SYGVKD. Unmatched junction bases numbered 6, after V lost 4 bases and J lost 2 bases. The CDR3 sequence is CAISATGVVNTEAFF. CDR3 DNA: TGTGCCATCAGTGCGACAGGGGTTGTTAACACTGAAGCTTTCTTT.

This clonotype showed up just a few times. This chain connects TRBV5-4 to TRBJ2-3; TRBD1 or TRBD2 may be the D gene (6 bases each). The V end was cut by 5 bases, the J end by 6 bases, with 22 bases between. Germline loops: CDR1 SGHNT, CDR2 YYREEE (reference sequence). The CDR3 runs 16 residues. The CDR3 coding sequence is TGTGCCAGCAGTCGGAGGGGGGCCTCTTTTAGGGATACGCAGTATTTT. Translating it yields CASSRRGASFRDTQYF.

The chain combines TRBV20-1 with TRBJ2-1; D is undetermined. V was pared by 0 bases and J by 1 base, with 7 bases between. This CDR3 contains 14 residues. Germline lookup yields CDR1 DFQATT and CDR2 SNEGSKA (reference sequence). The CDR3 coding sequence is TGCAGTGCTAGAGATTATCTGTCCTACAATGAGCAGTTCTTC. Amino acid sequence: CSARDYLSYNEQFF.

This clonotype has just a few counts. V and J are TRBV30 and TRBJ1-5; weak D call: TRBD1 (6 bases). Germline CDR1 reads GTSNPN; CDR2 reads SVGIG (reference sequence). There are 14 residues in the CDR3. Trimming left V 0 bases short and J 4 bases short, with 10 bases between. The CDR3 sequence is CAWSVWTANQPQHF. The CDR3 DNA is TGTGCCTGGAGTGTGTGGACAGCTAATCAGCCCCAGCATTTT.